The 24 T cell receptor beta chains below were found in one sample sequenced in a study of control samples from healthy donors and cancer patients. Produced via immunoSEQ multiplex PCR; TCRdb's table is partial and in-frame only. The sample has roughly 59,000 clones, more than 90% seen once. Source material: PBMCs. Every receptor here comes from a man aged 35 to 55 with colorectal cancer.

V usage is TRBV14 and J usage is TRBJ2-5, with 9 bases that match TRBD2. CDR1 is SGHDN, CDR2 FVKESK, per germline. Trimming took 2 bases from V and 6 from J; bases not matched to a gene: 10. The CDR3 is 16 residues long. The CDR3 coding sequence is TGTGCCAGCAGCCAACTCGGGAGCGGGGGGTTAAAGACCCAGTACTTC. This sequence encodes CASSQLGSGGLKTQYF.

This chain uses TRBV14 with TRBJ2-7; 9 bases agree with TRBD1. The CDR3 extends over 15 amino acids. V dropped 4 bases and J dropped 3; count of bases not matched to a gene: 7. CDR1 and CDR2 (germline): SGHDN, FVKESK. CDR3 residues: CASSLGQGSFYEQYF. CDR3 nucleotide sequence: TGTGCCAGCAGCCTCGGACAGGGGTCTTTCTACGAGCAGTACTTC.

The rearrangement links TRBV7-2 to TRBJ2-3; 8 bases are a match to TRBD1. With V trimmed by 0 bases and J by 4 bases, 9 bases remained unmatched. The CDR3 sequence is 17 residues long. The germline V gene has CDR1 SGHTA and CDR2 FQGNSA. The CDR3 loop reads CASSLASGPGGADTQYF. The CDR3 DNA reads TGTGCCAGCAGCTTAGCCTCCGGTCCAGGGGGCGCAGATACGCAGTATTTT. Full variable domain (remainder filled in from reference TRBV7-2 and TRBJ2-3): GAGVSQSPSNKVTEKGKDVELRCDPISGHTALYWYRQSLGQGLEFLIYFQGNSAPDKSGLPSDRFSAERTGGSVSTLTIQRTQQEDSAVYLCASSLASGPGGADTQYFGPGTRLTVL.

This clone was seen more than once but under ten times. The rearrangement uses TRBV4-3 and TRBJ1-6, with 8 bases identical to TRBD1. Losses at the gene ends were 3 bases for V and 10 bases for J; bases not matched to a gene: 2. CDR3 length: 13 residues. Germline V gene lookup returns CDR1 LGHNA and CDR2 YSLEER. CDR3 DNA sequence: TGCGCCAGCAGCCACGGACAGGGCTCACCCCTCCACTTT. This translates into CASSHGQGSPLHF.

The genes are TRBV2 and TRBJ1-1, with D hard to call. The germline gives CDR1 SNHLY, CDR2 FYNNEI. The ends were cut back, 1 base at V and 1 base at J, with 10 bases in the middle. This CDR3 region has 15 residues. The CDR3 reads CASSEEGNRNTEAFF. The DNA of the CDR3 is TGTGCCAGCAGTGAAGAGGGCAACCGGAACACTGAAGCTTTCTTT. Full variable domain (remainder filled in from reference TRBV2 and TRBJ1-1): EPEVTQTPSHQVTQMGQEVILRCVPISNHLYFYWYRQILGQKVEFLVSFYNNEISEKSEIFDDQFSVERPDGSNFTLKIRSTKLEDSAMYFCASSEEGNRNTEAFFGQGTRLTVV.

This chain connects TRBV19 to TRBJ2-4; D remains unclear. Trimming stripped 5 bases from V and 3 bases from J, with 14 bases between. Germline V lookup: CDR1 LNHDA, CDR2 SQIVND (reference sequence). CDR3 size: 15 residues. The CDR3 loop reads CASSFDWSGKNIQYF. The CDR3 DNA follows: TGTGCCAGTAGTTTTGACTGGTCCGGCAAAAACATTCAGTACTTC.

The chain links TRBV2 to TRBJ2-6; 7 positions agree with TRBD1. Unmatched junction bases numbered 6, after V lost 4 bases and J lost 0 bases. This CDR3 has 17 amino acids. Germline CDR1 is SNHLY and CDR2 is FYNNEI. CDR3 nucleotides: TGTGCCAGCAGTGGGACAGGAGCCTTCTCTGGGGCCAACGTCCTGACTTTC. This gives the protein CASSGTGAFSGANVLTF.

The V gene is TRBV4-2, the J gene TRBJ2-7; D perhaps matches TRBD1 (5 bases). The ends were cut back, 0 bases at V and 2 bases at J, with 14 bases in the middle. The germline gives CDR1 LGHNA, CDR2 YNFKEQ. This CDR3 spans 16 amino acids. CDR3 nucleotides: TGTGCCAGCAGCCAAGAAGGTCAGGGCCCCCCCTACGAGCAGTACTTC. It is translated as CASSQEGQGPPYEQYF.

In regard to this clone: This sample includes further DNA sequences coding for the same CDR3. The CDR3 DNA sequence: TGTGCCAGCTCACCACCAAATCAGCCCCAGCATTTT. Its protein is CASSPPNQPQHF. The chain has TRBV18 and TRBJ1-5, with D hard to call. The CDR3 contains 12 residues. Trimming took off 0 bases at V and 4 bases at J, with 1 base between the two ends. CDR1 and CDR2 (germline): KGHSH, LQKENI. Using reference TRBV18 and TRBJ1-5 for the parts outside the CDR3, the full variable domain is NAGVMQNPRHLVRRRGQEARLRCSPMKGHSHVYWYRQLPEEGLKFMVYLQKENIIDESGMPKERFSAEFPKEGPSILRIQQVVRGDSAAYFCASSPPNQPQHFGDGTRLSIL.

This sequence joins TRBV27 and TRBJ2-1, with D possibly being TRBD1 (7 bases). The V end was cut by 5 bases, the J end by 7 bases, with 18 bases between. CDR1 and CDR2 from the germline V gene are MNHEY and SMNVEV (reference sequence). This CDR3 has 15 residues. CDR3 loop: CASSPWGDRTNEQFF. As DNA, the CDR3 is TGTGCCAGCAGTCCCTGGGGGGACAGAACAAATGAGCAGTTCTTC.

Here the CDR3 DNA reads TGCGCCAGCAACACCATAGCGAACACCGGGGAGCTGTTTTTT. It is translated as CASNTIANTGELFF. The V call is TRBV5-1, the J call TRBJ2-2; unclear D gene. The CDR3 sequence is 14 residues long. Germline CDR1 SGHRS, CDR2 YFSETQ. V was cut by 6 bases and J by 0 bases, with 9 bases left in between.

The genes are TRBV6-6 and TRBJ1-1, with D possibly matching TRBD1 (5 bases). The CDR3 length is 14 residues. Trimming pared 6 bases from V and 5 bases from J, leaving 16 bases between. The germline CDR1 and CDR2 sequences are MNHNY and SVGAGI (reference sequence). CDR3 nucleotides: TGTGCCAGCAGGCCCTCGGGGGGGGAAACTGAAGCTTTCTTT. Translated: CASRPSGGETEAFF.

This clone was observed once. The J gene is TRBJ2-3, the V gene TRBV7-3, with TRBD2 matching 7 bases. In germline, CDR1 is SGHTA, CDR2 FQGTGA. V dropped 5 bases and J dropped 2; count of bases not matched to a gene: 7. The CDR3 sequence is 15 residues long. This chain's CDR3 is CASSLTRGSTDTQYF. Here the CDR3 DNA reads TGTGCCAGCAGCCTTACGCGGGGGTCCACAGATACGCAGTATTTT.

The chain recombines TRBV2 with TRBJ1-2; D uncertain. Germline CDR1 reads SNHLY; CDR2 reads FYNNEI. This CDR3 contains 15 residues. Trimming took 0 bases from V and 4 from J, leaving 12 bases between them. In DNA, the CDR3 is TGTGCCAGCAGTGAAGCAATGGCAGTCGGCTATGGCTACACCTTC. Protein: CASSEAMAVGYGYTF.

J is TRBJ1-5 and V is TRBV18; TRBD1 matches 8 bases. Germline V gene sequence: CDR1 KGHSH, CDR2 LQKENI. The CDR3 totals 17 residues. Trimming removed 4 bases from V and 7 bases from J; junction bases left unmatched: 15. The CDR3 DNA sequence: TGTGCCAGCTCACACGGACAGGGACCCCCAAATGGACAGCCCCAGCATTTT. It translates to CASSHGQGPPNGQPQHF.

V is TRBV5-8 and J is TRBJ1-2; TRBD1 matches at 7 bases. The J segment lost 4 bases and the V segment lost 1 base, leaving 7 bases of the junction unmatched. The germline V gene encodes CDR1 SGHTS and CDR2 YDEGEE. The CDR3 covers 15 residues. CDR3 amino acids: CASSLRTGVTYGYTF. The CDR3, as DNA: TGTGCCAGCAGCTTGAGGACAGGTGTGACCTATGGCTACACCTTC.

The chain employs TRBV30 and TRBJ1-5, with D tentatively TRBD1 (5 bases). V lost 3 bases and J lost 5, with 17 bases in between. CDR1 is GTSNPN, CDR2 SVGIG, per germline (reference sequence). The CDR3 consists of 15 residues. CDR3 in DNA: TGTGCCTGGAGCGTAAAAAGGCAGGGCTATCAGCCCCAGCATTTT. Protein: CAWSVKRQGYQPQHF.

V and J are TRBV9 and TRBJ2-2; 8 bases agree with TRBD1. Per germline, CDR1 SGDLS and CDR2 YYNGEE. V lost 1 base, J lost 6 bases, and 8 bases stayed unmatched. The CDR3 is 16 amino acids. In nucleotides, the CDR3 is TGTGCCAGCAGCGTACCGACACAGGGGGTCCCCGGGGAGCTGTTTTTT. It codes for CASSVPTQGVPGELFF.

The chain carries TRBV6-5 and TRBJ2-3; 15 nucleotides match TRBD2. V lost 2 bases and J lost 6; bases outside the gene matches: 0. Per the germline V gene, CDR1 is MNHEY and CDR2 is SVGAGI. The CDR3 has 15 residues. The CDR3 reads CASSYGTSGGDTQYF. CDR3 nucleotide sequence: TGTGCCAGCAGTTACGGGACTAGCGGGGGGGATACGCAGTATTTT.

CDR3 bases: TGTGCCAGCACCGATAACCGGGGAAGGGACTATGGCTACACCTTC. The encoded protein is CASTDNRGRDYGYTF. The V gene is TRBV5-8, the J gene TRBJ1-2; the D is unclear. The CDR3 is 15 amino acids. V shed 6 bases and J shed 3 bases, with 18 bases lying between them. The germline gives CDR1 SGHTS, CDR2 YDEGEE. Looking up the rest from reference TRBV5-8 and TRBJ1-2 gives the full variable domain: EAGVTQSPTHLIKTRGQQATLRCSPISGHTSVYWYQQALGLGLQFLLWYDEGEERNRGNFPPRFSGRQFPNYSSELNVNALELEDSALYLCASTDNRGRDYGYTFGSGTRLTVV.

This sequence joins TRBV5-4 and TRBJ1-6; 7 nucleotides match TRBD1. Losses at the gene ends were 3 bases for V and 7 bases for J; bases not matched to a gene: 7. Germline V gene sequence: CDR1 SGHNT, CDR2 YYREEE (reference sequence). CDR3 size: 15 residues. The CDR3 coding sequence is TGTGCCAGCAGCTCTAGACAGGGTAGGAATTCACCCCTCCACTTT. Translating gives CASSSRQGRNSPLHF. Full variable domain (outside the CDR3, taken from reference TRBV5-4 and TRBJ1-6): ETGVTQSPTHLIKTRGQQVTLRCSSQSGHNTVSWYQQALGQGPQFIFQYYREEENGRGNFPPRFSGLQFPNYSSELNVNALELDDSALYLCASSSRQGRNSPLHFGNGTRLTVT.

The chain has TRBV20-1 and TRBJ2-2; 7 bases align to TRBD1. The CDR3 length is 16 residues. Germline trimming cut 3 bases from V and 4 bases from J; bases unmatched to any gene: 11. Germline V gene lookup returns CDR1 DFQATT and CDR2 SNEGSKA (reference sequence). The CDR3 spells CSASKGASRVTGELFF. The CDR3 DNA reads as TGCAGTGCTAGTAAGGGGGCCTCACGGGTCACCGGGGAGCTGTTTTTT.

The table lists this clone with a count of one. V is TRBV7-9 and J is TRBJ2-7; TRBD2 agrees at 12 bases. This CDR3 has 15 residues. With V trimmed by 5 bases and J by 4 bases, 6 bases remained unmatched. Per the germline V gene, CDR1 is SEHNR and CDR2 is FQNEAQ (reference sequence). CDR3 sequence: CASSTPSGGAYEQYF. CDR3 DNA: TGTGCCAGCAGCACTCCTAGCGGGGGGGCTTACGAGCAGTACTTC.

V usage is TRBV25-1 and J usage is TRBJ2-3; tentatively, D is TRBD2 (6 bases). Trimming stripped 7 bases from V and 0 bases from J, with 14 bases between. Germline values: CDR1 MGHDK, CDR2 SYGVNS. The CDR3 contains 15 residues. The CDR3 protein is CASTEGGRSTDTQYF. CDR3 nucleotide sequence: TGTGCCAGCACTGAGGGAGGCAGAAGCACAGATACGCAGTATTTT. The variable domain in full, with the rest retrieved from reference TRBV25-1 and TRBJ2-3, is EADIYQTPRYLVIGTGKKITLECSQTMGHDKMYWYQQDPGMELHLIHYSYGVNSTEKGDLSSESTVSRIRTEHFPLTLESARPSHTSQYLCASTEGGRSTDTQYFGPGTRLTVL.